What follows are 5 T cell receptor beta chains derived from one specimen sequenced in a study of CD8 T cells in Susac syndrome. Reverse transcription of about 0.45 to 1 ug RNA was performed with random hexamers. TCRdb analysed the immunoSEQ multiplex PCR reads with MiXCR anew, one entry per CDR3 protein. The sample records 140,000 or so distinct CDR3 sequences, roughly 95% being singletons. Specimen: CD4+ T cells from PBMCs. These receptor sequences come from a human donor with multiple sclerosis.

V usage is TRBV29-1 and J usage is TRBJ2-3; weak D call: TRBD2 (5 bases). The CDR3 is 12 residues long. Germline-derived CDR1 and CDR2 are SQVTM and ANQGSEA. V was pared by 7 bases and J by 2 bases, with 10 bases between. Here the CDR3 reads CSGRVNTDTQYF. CDR3 nucleotides: TGCAGCGGGCGGGTCAACACAGATACGCAGTATTTT.

V gene TRBV30 combines with J gene TRBJ1-1, with 10 bases identical to TRBD1. With V trimmed by 0 bases and J by 3 bases, 10 bases remained unmatched. The CDR3 length is 17 residues. The germline CDR1 and CDR2 sequences are GTSNPN and SVGIG (reference sequence). The CDR3 nucleotides are TGTGCCTGGAGTGTAGGGGACAGGGGTGGAAGGTACACTGAAGCTTTCTTT. It specifies CAWSVGDRGGRYTEAFF.

This chain joins TRBV24-1 and TRBJ2-2, with D possibly being TRBD1 (5 bases). Germline V CDR1 and CDR2: KGHDR, SFDVKD. V was trimmed by 3 bases and J by 7 bases, leaving 17 bases between them. There are 16 residues in the CDR3. CDR3 loop: CATSDRQTAVDGELFF. For the CDR3, the DNA is TGTGCCACCAGTGATCGTCAGACAGCCGTGGACGGGGAGCTGTTTTTT.

V usage is TRBV3-1 and J usage is TRBJ2-7; no clear D. Germline V gene lookup returns CDR1 LGHDT and CDR2 YNNKEL (reference sequence). Trimming pared 1 base from V and 1 base from J, leaving 17 bases between. The CDR3 is 17 amino acids. CDR3 DNA sequence: TGTGCCAGCAGCCAAGTCGCCTCGGCGGCAGCTTCCTACGAGCAGTACTTC. Translated, it gives CASSQVASAAASYEQYF.

The gene calls are TRBV6-5 and TRBJ2-1, with D uncertain. The CDR3 spans 11 residues. Per germline, CDR1 MNHEY and CDR2 SVGAGI. V lost 4 bases and J 6 bases, leaving 4 bases between the germline ends. CDR3 residues: CASSLFNEQFF. The CDR3 DNA is TGTGCCAGCAGTTTGTTCAATGAGCAGTTCTTC.